This note documents a single T cell receptor beta chain sequence. Antigen specificity is unknown. These data are taken from a study of cytomegalovirus exposure and HLA in healthy donors. Use of 60 Vbeta and 13 Jbeta primers characterized the PCR. In the authors' methods: Roughly 11 million of the about 80 million unique TCR beta chains counted in a later analysis were shared. Assay used: immunoSEQ multiplex PCR; TCRdb lists only in-frame clones, some missing. D and trimming come from the DNA, and the V and J calls and clone size come from that table. The sample lists roughly 100,000 clones; 80% to 90% were seen once. Broader study findings: In a later analysis, most CMV-associated TCR beta chains appeared HLA-restricted. When analyzed later, a missense DCLRE1C variant was found to be linked to TCR beta V- and J-gene trimming. In a later analysis, parvovirus B19, influenza, CMV and Epstein-Barr virus appeared linked to several top co-occurrence clusters.

The sequenced sample consisted of PBMCs. The receptor's source is a woman aged 18-29 years in good health and CMV-seropositive.

CDR3 sequence reads: CASTWGVARQETQYF. The DNA for the CDR3 is TGTGCCAGCACCTGGGGGGTGGCCCGACAAGAGACCCAGTACTTC. The rearrangement uses TRBV6-6 and TRBJ2-5; D perhaps matches TRBD2 (6 bases). V was clipped by 7 bases and J by 2 bases, with 17 bases between them. The CDR3 is made up of 15 amino acids. Germline V CDR1 and CDR2: MNHNY, SVGAGI (reference sequence).